These 8 T cell receptor beta chains originate from one sample sequenced in a study of cytomegalovirus exposure and HLA in healthy donors. 60 Vbeta and 13 Jbeta primers were used in PCR. TCRdb keeps only in-frame clones here, not all; method: immunoSEQ multiplex PCR. Here the sample spans 150,000 or so clones, 70% being singletons. Sequenced sample: PBMCs. Receptors were obtained from a woman aged 55-70 years in good health and CMV-seropositive.

This clone was seen a handful of times. The chain recombines TRBV5-5 with TRBJ1-1; no clear D. The CDR3 spans 15 residues. Trimming cost V 3 bases and J 0 bases, with 12 bases left between them. The germline V gene encodes CDR1 SGHKS and CDR2 YYEKEE (reference sequence). The CDR3 sequence is CASSSQSLVNTEAFF. CDR3 DNA: TGTGCCAGCAGCTCACAGTCGCTCGTGAACACTGAAGCTTTCTTT.

This clone was recorded a few times. The chain employs TRBV27 and TRBJ1-1; D not certain. From germline, CDR1 is MNHEY and CDR2 SMNVEV (reference sequence). V lost 2 bases and J 10 bases, leaving 35 bases between the germline ends. The CDR3 spans 20 residues. The CDR3 DNA reads as TGTGCCAGCAGTTTAATCGGGGTGGGATATCGGGCCAATCGGGTCCCTCGAGCTTTCTTT. Protein product: CASSLIGVGYRANRVPRAFF.

This clone was counted once. V usage is TRBV28 and J usage is TRBJ1-1; tentative D call: TRBD1 (5 bases). The CDR3 is 12 residues long. The germline V gene encodes CDR1 MDHEN and CDR2 SYDVKM. Trimming took off 6 bases at V and 5 bases at J, with 10 bases between the two ends. The CDR3 reads CASRNRITEAFF. CDR3 DNA: TGTGCCAGCAGAAACAGGATAACTGAAGCTTTCTTT.

This clone was seen once. The chain carries TRBV2 and TRBJ2-7; TRBD2 is a possible D gene (5 bases). Germline lookup yields CDR1 SNHLY and CDR2 FYNNEI. The CDR3 runs to 14 residues. V was clipped by 2 bases and J by 3 bases, with 11 bases between them. DNA for the CDR3: TGTGCCAGCAGTGAACGGGGTCTAGGCTACGAGCAGTACTTC. This gives the protein CASSERGLGYEQYF.

This clone was detected a few times. One end of the junction fails to match germline, which may point to a read error. The rearrangement uses TRBV7-7 and TRBJ2-7; TRBD2 matches at 7 bases. This CDR3 has 15 residues. CDR1 is SSHAT and CDR2 is FNYEAQ in the germline V gene (reference sequence). CDR3 amino acids: CASSGLVGGACEQYF. CDR3 bases: TGTGCTAGCAGCGGACTAGTCGGAGGAGCCTGCGAGCAGTACTTC.

V and J are TRBV5-6 and TRBJ2-1, with 11 bases aligning to TRBD2. This CDR3 comprises 15 residues. V lost 4 bases to trimming and J lost 6 bases; unmatched junction nucleotides: 6. CDR1 is SGHDT, CDR2 YYEEEE, per germline. The CDR3 nucleotides read TGTGCCAGCAGCCGGACTAGCGGGTTAAGCAATGAGCAGTTCTTC. This gives the protein CASSRTSGLSNEQFF.

The chain links TRBV4-1 to TRBJ2-7; TRBD2 matches at 10 bases. Trimming took 4 bases from V and 1 from J; bases not matched to a gene: 19. Germline CDR1 reads MGHRA; CDR2 reads YSYEKL. This CDR3 contains 20 residues. The CDR3 DNA is TGCGCCAGCAGCCGCGAATCTTCGGGATCTAGCGGGGGACCTTCCTACGAGCAGTACTTC. Translating it yields CASSRESSGSSGGPSYEQYF.

This chain joins TRBV5-1 and TRBJ2-3; the D gene is possibly TRBD2 (7 bases). CDR1 and CDR2 (germline): SGHRS, YFSETQ. V lost 4 bases to trimming and J lost 1 base, with 13 bases between them. The CDR3 sequence is 15 residues long. CDR3 protein: CASSRGGVGTDTQYF. The DNA for the CDR3 is TGCGCCAGCAGCCGAGGGGGGGTCGGCACAGATACGCAGTATTTT.